This TCR beta chain was profiled in a study of T cell responses to AZD1222 COVID-19 vaccine. Regarding this clone: The target antigen is unknown.

Generated by immunoSEQ multiplex PCR, the TCRdb table keeps only in-frame clones and is missing some. The top ten clones hold about 2% of a sample with some 130,000 clones, over 85% of them seen once. Study-level findings and limits: Nearly half of spike-specific TCRs reportedly target unmutated variant regions. A mostly white British donor set with more females was recruited, and clonal diversity was possibly underestimated.

V lost 11 bases and J 8 bases, leaving 18 bases between the germline ends. The CDR3 runs 12 residues. CDR1 and CDR2 (germline): PRHDT, FYEKMQ (reference sequence). The sequence derives from an adult in good health. The gene calls are TRBV13 and TRBJ1-1; tentative D call: TRBD1 (6 bases). Material: peripheral blood, obtained on day 0 of AZD1222 vaccination. CDR3 amino acids: CAGSQGKREAFF. CDR3 bases: TGTGCCGGGAGCCAGGGGAAGCGCGAAGCTTTCTTT.